The subject of this entry is one T cell receptor (beta chain). Ages ranged from about 18 to 90 years, with residence in about 24 US areas. Germline V gives CDR1 DFQATT, CDR2 SNEGSKA (reference sequence). After removal of 3 bases from V and 6 bases from J, the junction contained 13 bases not matched to a gene. The CDR3 extends over 16 amino acids. This sample was included in a study of blood T cell repertoires in COVID-19. Only in-frame clones appear in the TCRdb table, and some are missing; sequencing was by immunoSEQ multiplex PCR. This table has some 170,000 clones, 65% to 90% appearing once. This clonotype was sampled from a man aged 50-59 years who had recovered from COVID-19. The sequenced material came from PBMCs or T cells enriched from blood (not recorded which). V is TRBV20-1 and J is TRBJ1-5; TRBD1 aligns across 8 bases. Here the CDR3 reads CSASGTGPRVGQPQHF. CDR3 DNA: TGCAGTGCTAGTGGGACAGGACCTCGGGTTGGTCAGCCCCAGCATTTT.